The clone carrying this TCR beta chain was seen repeatedly, ten times or more. 5'RACE, which relied on constant-segment primers, yielded TCR alpha and TCR beta cDNA libraries carrying sample barcodes and UMIs. TCRdb passed the 5' RACE reads through MiXCR, listing each CDR3 protein once. The sample shows more than 35,000 distinct CDR3 sequences, over 5% of them seen only once. The CDR3 has 18 amino acids. Germline assignment: CDR1 DFQATT and CDR2 SNEGSKA (reference sequence). J gave up 0 bases and V 0 bases, and 8 bases lay outside the gene matches. The data derive from a study of T-cell memory formation after mild COVID-19.

The V and J genes are TRBV20-1 and TRBJ2-3; 11 bases map to TRBD2. The sequence derives from an adult who had mild COVID-19 (a few samples of this study predate the infection). Cell type and time point are not known. The sequencing sample was made of PBMCs or a T cell subset sorted from them (not recorded which). CDR3 in amino acids: CSARDLFRTSGSTDTQYF. The DNA for the CDR3 is TGCAGTGCTAGAGATTTGTTCAGGACTAGCGGGAGCACAGATACGCAGTATTTT.